This T cell receptor (beta chain) originates from a study of cytomegalovirus exposure and HLA in healthy donors. It was with 60 Vbeta and 13 Jbeta primers that the PCR ran. This table comes from immunoSEQ multiplex PCR, and its TCRdb copy is limited to in-frame clones, with some not included. The specimen's table records about 160,000 clones. Details on this clone: Mismatch with germline at one junction end may stem from a read error.

Sequenced material: PBMCs. This clonotype originated in a woman in her sixties in good health and CMV-seronegative.

CDR3 protein: CASSPRQGKGGCTF. The CDR3 DNA is TGCGCCAGCAGCCCGCGACAGGGGAAGGGAGGCTGCACCTTC. This sequence joins TRBV5-1 and TRBJ1-2; 8 nucleotides match TRBD1. The CDR3 loop spans 14 amino acids. Germline lookup yields CDR1 SGHRS and CDR2 YFSETQ.